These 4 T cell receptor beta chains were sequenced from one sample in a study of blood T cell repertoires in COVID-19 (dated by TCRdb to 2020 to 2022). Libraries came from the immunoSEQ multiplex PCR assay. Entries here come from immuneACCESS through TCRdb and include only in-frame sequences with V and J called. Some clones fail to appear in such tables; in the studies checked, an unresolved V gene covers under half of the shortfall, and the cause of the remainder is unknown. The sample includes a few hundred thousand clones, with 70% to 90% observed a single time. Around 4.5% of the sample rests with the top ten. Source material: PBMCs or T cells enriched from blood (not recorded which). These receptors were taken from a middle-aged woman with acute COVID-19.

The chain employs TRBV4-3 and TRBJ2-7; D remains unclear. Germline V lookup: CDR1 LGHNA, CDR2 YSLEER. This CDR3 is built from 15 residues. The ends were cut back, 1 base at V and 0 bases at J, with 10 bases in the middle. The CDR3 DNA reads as TGCGCCAGCAGCCAAGGGAGAACGGCCTCCTACGAGCAGTACTTC. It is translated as CASSQGRTASYEQYF.

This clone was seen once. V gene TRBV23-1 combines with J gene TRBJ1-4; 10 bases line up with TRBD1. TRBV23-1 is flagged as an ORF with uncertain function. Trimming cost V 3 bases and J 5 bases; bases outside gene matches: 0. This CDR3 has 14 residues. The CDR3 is CASSQGQGNEKLFF. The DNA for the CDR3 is TGCGCCAGCAGTCAGGGACAGGGGAATGAAAAACTGTTTTTT.

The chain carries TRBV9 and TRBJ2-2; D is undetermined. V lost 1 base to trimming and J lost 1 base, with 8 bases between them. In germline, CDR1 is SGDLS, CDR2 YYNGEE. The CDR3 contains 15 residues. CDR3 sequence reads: CASSVTPLNTGELFF. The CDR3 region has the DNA TGTGCCAGCAGCGTAACCCCACTGAACACCGGGGAGCTGTTTTTT.

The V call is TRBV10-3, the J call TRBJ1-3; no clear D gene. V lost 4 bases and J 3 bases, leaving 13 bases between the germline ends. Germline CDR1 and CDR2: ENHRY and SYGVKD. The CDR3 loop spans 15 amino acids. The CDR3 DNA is TGTGCCATCAGTGCCTCGGTCTCGGGTGGAAACACCATATATTTT. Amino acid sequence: CAISASVSGGNTIYF.